The 32 T cell receptor beta chains presented below share a single source sample, sequenced in a study of blood T cells in healthy people across ages. Alongside a J-beta primer mix, a sample-barcoded 5' primer served in a second PCR lasting about 6 to 11 cycles. From the 5' RACE reads, TCRdb called clonotypes with MiXCR, one entry per CDR3 protein. The data hold 850,000 to 1,000,000 distinct CDR3 sequences, with roughly 51% observed a single time. Input material: blood. Receptors were obtained from a woman in her fifties or sixties in good health.

The rearrangement links TRBV10-3 to TRBJ2-4; D gene unclear. Matching the DNA end better, TRBJ2-5 makes the J call doubtful. The CDR3 runs 13 residues. Germline values: CDR1 ENHRY, CDR2 SYGVKD. The CDR3 nucleotides read TGTGCCATCAGTGAGTGGGTTCAAGAGACCCAGTACTTC. This gives the protein CAISEWVQETQYF.

This clonotype was seen only a few times. V is TRBV11-2 and J is TRBJ2-3; possibly TRBD1 for D (5 bases). The V gene lost 3 bases and the J gene lost 5 bases, with 15 bases spanning the gap. This CDR3 contains 15 residues. The V gene's germline CDR1 is SGHAT and CDR2 FQNNGV. The CDR3 bases are TGTGCCAGCAGCTTCGTGACAGTCGTTGGAGATACGCAGTATTTT. Protein: CASSFVTVVGDTQYF.

This chain links TRBV29-1 with TRBJ1-1, with a tentative D call TRBD1 (5 bases). V was cut by 7 bases and J by 6 bases, with 9 bases left in between. Germline V lookup: CDR1 SQVTM, CDR2 ANQGSEA. There are 10 residues in the CDR3. CDR3 sequence: CSGAGAEAFF. DNA of the CDR3: TGCAGCGGCGCGGGGGCTGAAGCTTTCTTT.

The V and J genes are TRBV28 and TRBJ2-5; TRBD2 is a possible D gene (7 bases). Matching the DNA end better, TRBJ2-7 makes the J call doubtful. This CDR3 is built from 12 residues. Germline V gives CDR1 MDHEN, CDR2 SYDVKM. The CDR3 nucleotides are TGTGCCGGACAGCGGGACGGGGGCGAGCAGTACTTC. This encodes CAGQRDGGEQYF.

V and J are TRBV28 and TRBJ2-7; 7 bases fit TRBD2. The CDR3 spans 11 residues. V trimming: 8 bases; J trimming: 7 bases; junction bases outside the gene matches: 5. Germline V CDR1 and CDR2: MDHEN, SYDVKM. The CDR3 DNA sequence: TGTGCCAGCCCTGGGGGGGGAGAGCAGTACTTC. Its protein is CASPGGGEQYF.

The chain links TRBV6-5 to TRBJ2-2; D not certain. Trimming left V 6 bases short and J 1 base short, with 9 bases between. The CDR3 loop spans 14 amino acids. Per germline, CDR1 MNHEY and CDR2 SVGAGI. CDR3 nucleotides: TGTGCCAGCAGGGAACACTTGAACACCGGGGAGCTGTTTTTT. Translated: CASREHLNTGELFF.

This chain connects TRBV20-1 to TRBJ1-3; D is uncertain. This CDR3 spans 14 amino acids. The V end was cut by 6 bases, the J end by 0 bases, with 12 bases between. CDR1 and CDR2 (germline): DFQATT, SNEGSKA (reference sequence). The CDR3 nucleotides are TGCAGTGCCCCTGGTGGATCCTCTGGAAACACCATATATTTT. Translating gives CSAPGGSSGNTIYF.

This CDR3 is CATSRTRGYYNEQFF. CDR3 DNA: TGTGCCACCAGCAGGACGAGGGGATACTACAATGAGCAGTTCTTC. The V gene is TRBV15, the J gene TRBJ2-1; D tentatively reads TRBD1 or TRBD2 (5 bases each). CDR1 LNHNV and CDR2 YYDKDF come from the germline V gene (reference sequence). Trimming stripped 3 bases from V and 3 bases from J, with 12 bases between. The CDR3 is 15 amino acids.

The rearrangement links TRBV7-2 to TRBJ1-1; the match to TRBD1 covers 7 bases. Germline CDR1 SGHTA, CDR2 FQGNSA. The V segment lost 5 bases and the J segment 8 bases; nucleotides outside the gene matches: 11. The CDR3 is 14 amino acids. The CDR3 is CASSLRTGALEAFF. DNA of the CDR3: TGTGCCAGCAGCCTACGGACAGGAGCACTAGAAGCTTTCTTT.

The J gene is TRBJ2-5, the V gene TRBV7-9, with D possibly TRBD1 on 6 matching bases. This CDR3 has 13 residues. Germline loops: CDR1 SEHNR, CDR2 FQNEAQ (reference sequence). Trimming took off 4 bases at V and 11 bases at J, with 17 bases between the two ends. CDR3 coding DNA: TGTGCCAGCAGCTCCGTAAGGGGGTGGGAGCAGTACTTC. This gives the protein CASSSVRGWEQYF. The full variable domain, with the rest looked up from reference TRBV7-9 and TRBJ2-5, is DTGVSQNPRHKITKRGQNVTFRCDPISEHNRLYWYRQTLGQGPEFLTYFQNEAQLEKSRLLSDRFSAERPKGSFSTLEIQRTEQGDSAMYLCASSSVRGWEQYFGPGTRLLVL.

As DNA, the CDR3 is TGTGCCAGCAGTTACGCCGGGGGGCGTCAGCCCCAGCATTTT. Its protein product is CASSYAGGRQPQHF. The V gene is TRBV6-2 or TRBV6-3, the J gene TRBJ1-5; D is possibly TRBD1 (6 bases). The CDR3 runs to 14 residues. Trimming shortened V by 2 bases and J by 6 bases, and 11 bases separated the two germline ends. Germline V lookup: CDR1 MNHEY, CDR2 SVGEGT.

This rearrangement joins TRBV20-1 to TRBJ2-3; perhaps TRBD2 as D (5 bases). V was shortened by 5 bases and J by 1 base, with 16 bases between the two germline ends. The CDR3 sequence is 15 residues long. The V gene's germline CDR1 is DFQATT and CDR2 SNEGSKA (reference sequence). CDR3 bases: TGCAGTGCTCGGCAGGACGGAGGAGGCACAGATACGCAGTATTTT. Translation gives CSARQDGGGTDTQYF.

CDR3 sequence reads: CASSLGAGTVTYEQYF. DNA of the CDR3: TGTGCCAGCAGCTTAGGCGCCGGGACAGTGACCTACGAGCAGTACTTC. The rearrangement joins TRBV7-2 to TRBJ2-7; 7 bases agree with TRBD1. V shed 1 base and J 2 bases; nucleotides not matched to a gene: 8. Germline CDR1 SGHTA, CDR2 FQGNSA. The CDR3 consists of 16 residues. The full variable domain, its missing parts supplied by reference TRBV7-2 and TRBJ2-7, is GAGVSQSPSNKVTEKGKDVELRCDPISGHTALYWYRQSLGQGLEFLIYFQGNSAPDKSGLPSDRFSAERTGGSVSTLTIQRTQQEDSAVYLCASSLGAGTVTYEQYFGPGTRLTVT.

This chain links TRBV27 with TRBJ2-5; 9 bases fit TRBD1. Germline assignment: CDR1 MNHEY and CDR2 SMNVEV (reference sequence). The CDR3 loop spans 17 amino acids. Unmatched junction bases numbered 14, after V lost 2 bases and J lost 7 bases. Written as DNA, the CDR3 is TGTGCCAGCAGTTTACCGGAAGGGACAGGGAATCTCGGGACCCAGTACTTC. It translates to CASSLPEGTGNLGTQYF.

The chain has TRBV6-5 and TRBJ1-6, with D unresolved. This CDR3 is built from 18 residues. Trimming pared 2 bases from V and 0 bases from J, leaving 14 bases between. Germline lookup yields CDR1 MNHEY and CDR2 SVGAGI. The CDR3 region has the DNA TGTGCCAGCAGTTACCTCGGGGTCTTGGGCTCCTATAATTCACCCCTCCACTTT. It translates to CASSYLGVLGSYNSPLHF.

This clonotype was observed a few times. The rearrangement uses TRBV9 and TRBJ2-1; D is unclear. V shed 0 bases and J shed 7 bases, with 14 bases lying between them. The CDR3 extends over 15 amino acids. Germline V CDR1 and CDR2: SGDLS, YYNGEE. The CDR3: CASSVGHEPTNEQFF. Written as DNA, the CDR3 is TGTGCCAGCAGCGTAGGACATGAACCCACTAATGAGCAGTTCTTC.

The V call is TRBV28, the J call TRBJ2-7, with 11 bases matching TRBD2. CDR1 is MDHEN, CDR2 SYDVKM, per germline. This CDR3 comprises 15 residues. The V and J ends lost 6 bases and 7 bases, in that order; junction bases with no gene match: 11. This CDR3 reads CASRVAGGPCPEQYF. The CDR3, as DNA: TGTGCCAGCAGGGTAGCGGGAGGGCCCTGCCCGGAGCAGTACTTC.

There are a few counts of this clonotype. The chain couples TRBV5-1 to TRBJ2-1; D is possibly TRBD1 or TRBD2 (5 bases each). CDR1 is SGHRS and CDR2 is YFSETQ in the germline V gene. V lost 7 bases to trimming and J lost 0 bases, with 11 bases between them. This CDR3 has 14 amino acids. The CDR3: CASGAGSSYNEQFF. For the CDR3, the DNA is TGCGCCAGCGGGGCAGGGAGCTCCTACAATGAGCAGTTCTTC.

The chain recombines TRBV27 with TRBJ2-4; no definite D call. Per the germline V gene, CDR1 is MNHEY and CDR2 is SMNVEV (reference sequence). There are 17 residues in the CDR3. Trimming cost V 0 bases and J 0 bases, with 12 bases left between them. The CDR3 is CASSLSQPDGAKNIQYF. CDR3 DNA sequence: TGTGCCAGCAGTTTATCCCAACCCGACGGAGCCAAAAACATTCAGTACTTC.

This clonotype was seen only a few times. This sequence joins TRBV7-9 and TRBJ2-5, with 10 bases lining up with TRBD2. V lost 4 bases and J lost 4; bases outside the gene matches: 3. Germline V gene sequence: CDR1 SEHNR, CDR2 FQNEAQ (reference sequence). The CDR3 sequence is 14 residues long. The CDR3 region has the DNA TGTGCCAGCAGCTACTCTAGCGGGAGAGAGACCCAGTACTTC. It translates to CASSYSSGRETQYF.

The rearrangement uses TRBV5-5 and TRBJ1-5, with 9 bases lining up with TRBD1. Germline V gene lookup returns CDR1 SGHKS and CDR2 YYEKEE (reference sequence). The CDR3 consists of 15 residues. J lost 6 bases, V lost 2 bases, and 6 bases had no gene match. CDR3 nucleotide sequence: TGTGCCAGCAGCTTTGAAGGGGACAGGGTTCAGCCCCAGCATTTT. It specifies CASSFEGDRVQPQHF.

The CDR3 nucleotides read TGTGCCAGCAGCCAAAGAACGGGACTAGCGGGAAACATTCAGTACTTC. This encodes CASSQRTGLAGNIQYF. This sequence joins TRBV3-1 and TRBJ2-4; 12 nucleotides match TRBD2. The V and J ends lost 2 bases and 6 bases, in that order; junction bases with no gene match: 5. The CDR3 contains 16 residues. The germline CDR1 and CDR2 sequences are LGHDT and YNNKEL (reference sequence).

Here the CDR3 reads CASSAMTPGCEQYF. The CDR3 DNA reads TGTGCCAGCAGCGCGATGACCCCTGGGTGCGAGCAGTACTTC. The chain is built from TRBV21-1 and TRBJ2-5; the table names TRBD1, a call not compared with the DNA. The closer fit of TRBJ2-7 to the DNA end suggests the J call may be wrong. TRBV21-1 is an annotated pseudogene. CDR3 length: 14 amino acids.

This clonotype was detected a few times. The chain joins TRBV15 to TRBJ2-1, with unresolved D. The CDR3 totals 15 residues. Germline CDR1 reads LNHNV; CDR2 reads YYDKDF (reference sequence). The germline V and J ends were trimmed by 3 bases and 0 bases, with 9 bases remaining between them. The CDR3 nucleotides read TGTGCCACCAGCAGCGAGGCGGCCTCCTACAATGAGCAGTTCTTC. Protein sequence: CATSSEAASYNEQFF.

The chain employs TRBV12-3 or TRBV12-4 and TRBJ2-5; 8 bases map to TRBD2. The CDR3 is 17 amino acids. V dropped 0 bases and J dropped 11; count of bases not matched to a gene: 17. The chain's CDR3 is CASSLARGGRHDNEQYF. The CDR3 DNA reads TGTGCCAGCAGTTTAGCGCGGGGCGGGAGGCACGACAATGAGCAGTACTTC.

This clonotype was found a few times. The CDR3 spells CASSLVAGRASGANVLTF. The CDR3 nucleotides are TGTGCCAGCAGCTTAGTCGCCGGGAGGGCCTCGGGGGCCAACGTCCTGACTTTC. The V gene is TRBV7-7, the J gene TRBJ2-6; 8 bases agree with TRBD2. The CDR3 contains 18 residues. The germline gives CDR1 SSHAT, CDR2 FNYEAQ (reference sequence). V shed 1 base, J shed 4 bases, and the junction held 9 bases outside the gene matches.

The chain is built from TRBV6-5 and TRBJ1-4, with a possible D match to TRBD1 (6 bases). This CDR3 contains 16 residues. Germline CDR1 reads MNHEY; CDR2 reads SVGAGI. With 6 bases removed from V and 0 bases from J, the gap between germline ends came to 14 bases. The CDR3 here is CASSMDSPATNEKLFF. CDR3 coding DNA: TGTGCCAGCAGCATGGACAGTCCGGCAACTAATGAAAAACTGTTTTTT.

This clonotype was detected only once. This may come from a read error, since a much larger clone is one base off. The chain joins TRBV19 to TRBJ2-3; 8 positions match TRBD2. CDR3 length equals 14 residues. The germline V gene has CDR1 LNHDA and CDR2 SQIVND (reference sequence). The CDR3, as DNA: TGTGTCAGTAGTCGCGGGAGGAGCACAGATACGCAGTATTTT. Translated: CVSSRGRSTDTQYF. Variable domain in full (rest from reference TRBV19 and TRBJ2-3): DGGITQSPKYLFRKEGQNVTLSCEQNLNHDAMYWYRQDPGQGLRLIYYSQIVNDFQKGDIAEGYSVSREKKESFPLTVTSAQKNPTAFYLCVSSRGRSTDTQYFGPGTRLTVL.

This clonotype turned up a few times. This chain links TRBV11-1 with TRBJ2-5, with 8 bases lining up with TRBD2. The V segment lost 5 bases and the J segment 5 bases; nucleotides outside the gene matches: 7. The CDR3 has 14 amino acids. Germline V gene data show CDR1 as SGHAT and CDR2 as FQDESV (reference sequence). In DNA form, the CDR3 reads TGTGCCAGCAGCCCTAGGACTAGCTTGGAGACCCAGTACTTC. It codes for CASSPRTSLETQYF.

Notes on this clonotype: One end of the junction does not line up with germline, which may come from a read error. The genes are TRBV29-1 and TRBJ2-3; 8 positions match TRBD1. The CDR3 has 16 amino acids. The germline CDR1 and CDR2 sequences are SQVTM and ANQGSEA. CDR3: CSAEDQLRGRTDTQYF. The CDR3 DNA reads as TGCAGCGCTGAAGATCAGCTCAGGGGGCGCACAGATACGCAGTATTTT.

In its sample, this clonotype was seen a few times. This chain connects TRBV7-9 to TRBJ1-6; D is uncertain. The CDR3 covers 12 residues. Per the germline V gene, CDR1 is SEHNR and CDR2 is FQNEAQ (reference sequence). V was trimmed by 5 bases and J by 7 bases, leaving 6 bases between them. DNA for the CDR3: TGTGCCAGCAGCCGAGACAATTCACCCCTCCACTTT. Amino acids: CASSRDNSPLHF.

This clonotype was seen once. The chain uses TRBV30 and TRBJ2-3, with 13 bases matching TRBD2. The junction had 8 bases not matched to a gene; V was cut back by 0 bases and J by 2 bases. CDR1 and CDR2 (germline): GTSNPN, SVGIG (reference sequence). The CDR3 length is 18 residues. The CDR3 spells CAWSVGTSGVLHTDTQYF. The CDR3 DNA reads TGTGCCTGGAGTGTAGGGACTAGCGGGGTCCTCCACACAGATACGCAGTATTTT.